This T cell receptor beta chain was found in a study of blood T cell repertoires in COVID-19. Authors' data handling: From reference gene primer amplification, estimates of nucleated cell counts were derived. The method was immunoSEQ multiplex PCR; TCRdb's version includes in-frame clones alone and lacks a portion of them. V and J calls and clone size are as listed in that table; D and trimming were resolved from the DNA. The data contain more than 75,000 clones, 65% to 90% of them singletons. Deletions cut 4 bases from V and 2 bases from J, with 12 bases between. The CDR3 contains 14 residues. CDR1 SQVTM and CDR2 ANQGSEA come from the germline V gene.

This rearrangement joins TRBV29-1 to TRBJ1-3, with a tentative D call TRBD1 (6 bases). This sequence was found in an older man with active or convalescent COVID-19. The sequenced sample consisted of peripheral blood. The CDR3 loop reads CSVVDRNAGNTIYF. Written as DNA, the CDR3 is TGCAGCGTTGTCGACAGGAACGCTGGAAACACCATATATTTT.